One and the same sample provided the 30 T cell receptor beta chains below, sequenced in a study of blood T cell repertoires in COVID-19 (dated by TCRdb to 2018 to 2020). Libraries were constructed by the immunoSEQ multiplex PCR assay. TCRdb retrieved this table from immuneACCESS and kept in-frame rearrangements only. Not all clones are present; in checked studies, unresolved V genes account for under half, and no reason is known for the remainder. The sample yields roughly 150,000 clones; about nine tenths were counted once. Of the sample, roughly 4% falls within the top ten clones. Sequencing was done on a sample of PBMCs or T cells enriched from blood (not recorded which). The receptors come from a man aged 50-59 years who had recovered from COVID-19.

This clone is a singleton in its sample. The chain links TRBV7-9 to TRBJ1-2; D possibly corresponds to TRBD1 (5 bases). CDR1 is SEHNR and CDR2 is FQNEAQ in the germline V gene (reference sequence). Trimming stripped 5 bases from V and 6 bases from J, with 16 bases between. CDR3 length: 14 amino acids. This chain's CDR3 is CASSPRGDGNGYTF. In nucleotides, the CDR3 is TGTGCCAGCAGCCCCCGCGGGGACGGCAATGGCTACACCTTC.

V gene TRBV7-2 combines with J gene TRBJ2-2, with TRBD2 as a possible D gene (6 bases). Germline V CDR1 and CDR2: SGHTA, FQGNSA. V was cut by 2 bases and J by 7 bases, with 11 bases left in between. The CDR3 runs to 14 residues. The CDR3 nucleotides are TGTGCCAGCAGCTTAATCCCGACTAGCGGGGAGCTGTTTTTT. This encodes CASSLIPTSGELFF.

J is TRBJ1-4 and V is TRBV7-8; D is uncertain. The length of the CDR3 is 15 residues. V lost 3 bases to trimming and J lost 0 bases, with 8 bases between them. The germline gives CDR1 SGHVS, CDR2 FQNEAQ. For the CDR3, the DNA is TGTGCCAGCAGCTTTATTCCCTCAACTAATGAAAAACTGTTTTTT. Residues: CASSFIPSTNEKLFF.

This clone was picked up a small number of times. V gene TRBV19 combines with J gene TRBJ1-2; no clear D gene. In germline, CDR1 is LNHDA, CDR2 SQIVND (reference sequence). The CDR3 consists of 17 residues. V was clipped by 3 bases and J by 0 bases, with 17 bases between them. CDR3 sequence (DNA): TGTGCCAGTAGTATCCGGGCCAGGAGGGCAGCTAACTATGGCTACACCTTC. The encoded protein is CASSIRARRAANYGYTF.

The CDR3 DNA follows: TGTGCCACCAGTGACAGAGACAGAATTGGGGACTCTAACTATGGCTACACCTTC. Translation gives CATSDRDRIGDSNYGYTF. V and J are TRBV24-1 and TRBJ1-2, with D tentatively TRBD1 (5 bases). The CDR3 totals 18 residues. CDR1 KGHDR and CDR2 SFDVKD come from the germline V gene. The V end lost 4 bases, the J end lost 0 bases, and 20 bases lay between the germline ends.

The chain links TRBV7-2 to TRBJ1-5; D uncertain. CDR3 size: 13 residues. Deletions cut 4 bases from V and 9 bases from J, with 13 bases between. Per germline, CDR1 SGHTA and CDR2 FQGNSA. The CDR3 region has the DNA TGTGCCAGCAGCTATCGATCCCGGGGGCCCCAGCATTTT. Translation: CASSYRSRGPQHF.

The chain carries TRBV21-1 and TRBJ2-7; the D segment call TRBD1 is taken from the table without a DNA check. TRBV21-1 is reported as a pseudogene. The CDR3 consists of 16 residues. CDR3 protein: CASSVYDRDGSYEQYV. Written as DNA, the CDR3 is TGTGCCAGCAGCGTATACGACAGGGATGGGTCCTACGAGCAGTACGTC.

The chain is built from TRBV5-6 and TRBJ2-7; tentatively, D is TRBD2 (6 bases). Germline V CDR1 and CDR2: SGHDT, YYEEEE. CDR3 length equals 14 residues. V was cut by 4 bases and J by 3 bases, with 14 bases left in between. The CDR3 is CASSGTGLGYEQYF. The CDR3 nucleotides are TGTGCCAGCAGCGGGACTGGATTAGGCTACGAGCAGTACTTC.

This sequence joins TRBV6-5 and TRBJ1-6; TRBD1 is a possible D gene (5 bases). CDR1 MNHEY and CDR2 SVGAGI come from the germline V gene. The CDR3 runs 15 residues. V lost 0 bases, J lost 7 bases, and 10 bases lay in between. CDR3 protein: CASSYSWGVNSPLHF. CDR3 DNA sequence: TGTGCCAGCAGTTACTCATGGGGGGTCAATTCACCCCTCCACTTT.

J is TRBJ2-1 and V is TRBV7-2, with a possible D match to TRBD1 (5 bases). This CDR3 has 15 residues. V gave up 2 bases and J gave up 5 bases, with 13 bases separating them. Per germline, CDR1 SGHTA and CDR2 FQGNSA. CDR3 region: CASSLRGSSNNEQFF. In nucleotides, the CDR3 is TGTGCCAGCAGCTTAAGGGGATCAAGTAACAATGAGCAGTTCTTC.

The chain employs TRBV6-2 or TRBV6-3 and TRBJ2-1; no firm D call. Per germline, CDR1 MNHEY and CDR2 SVGEGT. Trimming cost V 5 bases and J 9 bases, with 8 bases left between them. This CDR3 contains 11 residues. The CDR3 reads CASSKRGEQFF. DNA for the CDR3: TGTGCCAGCAGTAAGCGCGGTGAGCAGTTCTTC.

This sequence joins TRBV30 and TRBJ1-1; D is undetermined. The V end lost 4 bases, the J end lost 6 bases, and 9 bases lay between the germline ends. Germline V lookup: CDR1 GTSNPN, CDR2 SVGIG (reference sequence). This CDR3 contains 11 residues. The CDR3 here is CAWNSGSEAFF. The CDR3 coding sequence is TGTGCCTGGAACTCAGGATCTGAAGCTTTCTTT.

The chain has TRBV5-1 and TRBJ1-2, with a tentative D call TRBD1 (6 bases). This CDR3 is built from 14 residues. Deletions cut 4 bases from V and 7 bases from J, with 17 bases between. Per germline, CDR1 SGHRS and CDR2 YFSETQ. CDR3 loop: CASSTRDIGGGYTF. The CDR3 DNA reads TGCGCCAGCAGCACCCGGGACATCGGCGGTGGCTACACCTTC.

The chain carries TRBV27 and TRBJ1-1, with 11 bases aligning to TRBD1. Trimming cost V 8 bases and J 5 bases; bases outside gene matches: 13. The germline CDR1 and CDR2 sequences are MNHEY and SMNVEV (reference sequence). The CDR3 covers 16 residues. The CDR3 loop is CASRSYAGQGATEAFF. The DNA of the CDR3 is TGTGCCAGCCGTTCTTATGCCGGACAGGGGGCTACTGAAGCTTTCTTT.

This clone is a singleton in its sample. J is TRBJ2-2 and V is TRBV5-1, with 10 bases aligning to TRBD2. V trimming: 2 bases; J trimming: 4 bases; junction bases outside the gene matches: 5. The length of the CDR3 is 16 residues. Germline V gene data show CDR1 as SGHRS and CDR2 as YFSETQ. Written as DNA, the CDR3 is TGCGCCAGCAGCTTACTAGCGGGGACCGGCACCGGGGAGCTGTTTTTT. Its translation is CASSLLAGTGTGELFF.

The chain is built from TRBV7-3 and TRBJ2-3; no clear D. Germline V CDR1 and CDR2: SGHTA, FQGTGA. The CDR3 is made up of 13 amino acids. V lost 5 bases to trimming and J lost 2 bases, with 8 bases between them. CDR3: CASSDTVTDTQYF. The CDR3 nucleotides are TGTGCCAGCAGCGACACTGTCACAGATACGCAGTATTTT.

This rearrangement joins TRBV18 to TRBJ2-7; the D is unclear. Germline CDR1 and CDR2: KGHSH and LQKENI. The germline V and J ends were trimmed by 2 bases and 7 bases, with 9 bases remaining between them. The CDR3 length is 12 residues. CDR3 nucleotide sequence: TGTGCCAGCTCACCAACAGACGGAGAGCAGTACTTC. The encoded protein is CASSPTDGEQYF.

The rearrangement joins TRBV5-4 to TRBJ2-1, with 8 bases aligning to TRBD2. Trimming removed 0 bases from V and 2 bases from J; junction bases left unmatched: 4. The CDR3 sequence is 16 residues long. CDR1 and CDR2 (germline): SGHNT, YYREEE (reference sequence). CDR3 residues: CASSLGGGRTYNEQFF. DNA for the CDR3: TGTGCCAGCAGCTTGGGCGGGGGGAGGACCTACAATGAGCAGTTCTTC.

This chain uses TRBV6-6 with TRBJ2-4; 7 bases align to TRBD2. The CDR3 is 16 amino acids. Trimming took 4 bases from V and 1 from J; bases not matched to a gene: 7. Germline-derived CDR1 and CDR2 are MNHNY and SVGAGI (reference sequence). As DNA, the CDR3 is TGTGCCAGCAGTTTCCTCCTGGGGGGGGCCAAAAACATTCAGTACTTC. Translated, it gives CASSFLLGGAKNIQYF.

CDR3 sequence (DNA): TGTGCCACCAGTCAACCCTTGGGCGGGGGTCCTGGCTACACCTTC. Translation gives CATSQPLGGGPGYTF. The genes are TRBV15 and TRBJ1-2; D is perhaps TRBD1 (5 bases). Germline lookup yields CDR1 LNHNV and CDR2 YYDKDF (reference sequence). The V gene lost 6 bases and the J gene lost 7 bases, with 21 bases spanning the gap. This CDR3 region has 15 residues. Looking up the rest from reference TRBV15 and TRBJ1-2 gives the full variable domain: DAMVIQNPRYQVTQFGKPVTLSCSQTLNHNVMYWYQQKSSQAPKLLFHYYDKDFNNEADTPDNFQSRRPNTSFCFLDIRSPGLGDTAMYLCATSQPLGGGPGYTFGSGTRLTVV.

J is TRBJ1-1 and V is TRBV19, with D possibly TRBD1 on 6 matching bases. This CDR3 has 12 amino acids. Germline CDR1 reads LNHDA; CDR2 reads SQIVND (reference sequence). V lost 7 bases to trimming and J lost 8 bases, with 14 bases between them. The CDR3 region has the DNA TGTGCCAGTACCCTGGGCAGGGGCGAAGCTTTCTTT. Translating it yields CASTLGRGEAFF. The whole variable domain, remainder taken from reference TRBV19 and TRBJ1-1, is DGGITQSPKYLFRKEGQNVTLSCEQNLNHDAMYWYRQDPGQGLRLIYYSQIVNDFQKGDIAEGYSVSREKKESFPLTVTSAQKNPTAFYLCASTLGRGEAFFGQGTRLTVV.

The sample holds a few counts of this clone. This chain joins TRBV3-1 (or the pseudogene TRBV3-2) and TRBJ1-4; D call uncertain. There are 12 residues in the CDR3. CDR1 is LGHDT, CDR2 YNNKEL, per germline (reference sequence). V was clipped by 0 bases and J by 11 bases, with 7 bases between them. The CDR3, as DNA: TGTGCCAGCAGCCAAGATCGGGATAAACTGTTTTTT. The encoded protein is CASSQDRDKLFF.

The J gene is TRBJ1-2, the V gene TRBV19; 9 bases align to TRBD1. Germline trimming cut 8 bases from V and 4 bases from J; bases unmatched to any gene: 14. This CDR3 contains 16 residues. The germline CDR1 and CDR2 sequences are LNHDA and SQIVND (reference sequence). The CDR3 sequence: CASQPGTGTSGYGYTF. CDR3 nucleotides: TGTGCCAGTCAGCCAGGGACAGGGACTTCTGGCTATGGCTACACCTTC.

CDR3 sequence reads: CASSSGTSLAKNIQYF. CDR3 in DNA: TGTGCCAGTAGTTCGGGGACTAGCCTAGCCAAAAACATTCAGTACTTC. V gene TRBV19 combines with J gene TRBJ2-4; TRBD2 matches at 9 bases. Trimming removed 5 bases from V and 0 bases from J; junction bases left unmatched: 5. CDR1 and CDR2 from the germline V gene are LNHDA and SQIVND (reference sequence). This CDR3 contains 16 residues.

The rearrangement uses TRBV6-5 and TRBJ1-2; possibly TRBD1 for D (5 bases). The CDR3 consists of 16 residues. Per germline, CDR1 MNHEY and CDR2 SVGAGI. Between the trimmed V and J ends, which lost 2 bases and 11 bases, there was a span of 24 bases. CDR3 nucleotide sequence: TGTGCCAGCAGTTACGATCGCGGCGGGACCTTTAGCGGGTACACCTTC. This codes for CASSYDRGGTFSGYTF.

V and J are TRBV7-3 and TRBJ2-2; 12 positions match TRBD1. CDR3 length: 17 residues. V shed 5 bases and J 7 bases; nucleotides not matched to a gene: 11. Looked up from germline, CDR1 is SGHTA and CDR2 is FQGTGA. The CDR3 region is CASSPGSGTGGGGELFF. CDR3 coding DNA: TGTGCCAGCAGCCCGGGTTCCGGGACAGGGGGCGGCGGGGAGCTGTTTTTT.

The chain couples TRBV3-1 (or the pseudogene TRBV3-2) to TRBJ2-2; 10 bases agree with TRBD1. Germline V gene lookup returns CDR1 LGHDT and CDR2 YNNKEL (reference sequence). The junction had 0 bases not matched to a gene; V was cut back by 1 base and J by 4 bases. This CDR3 is built from 15 residues. This CDR3 reads CASSQGTGGTGELFF. The CDR3 DNA is TGTGCCAGCAGCCAAGGGACAGGGGGCACCGGGGAGCTGTTTTTT.

The chain uses TRBV27 and TRBJ2-7; TRBD1 agrees at 8 bases. After removal of 4 bases from V and 3 bases from J, the junction contained 8 bases not matched to a gene. Germline lookup yields CDR1 MNHEY and CDR2 SMNVEV (reference sequence). The CDR3 runs to 15 residues. The CDR3 sequence is CASSSRTGMGYEQYF. CDR3 DNA: TGTGCCAGCAGTTCCCGGACAGGGATGGGCTACGAGCAGTACTTC.

The chain recombines TRBV28 with TRBJ2-3; the match to TRBD2 covers 7 bases. The J segment lost 0 bases and the V segment lost 2 bases, leaving 2 bases of the junction unmatched. The CDR3 length is 15 residues. Germline V gene sequence: CDR1 MDHEN, CDR2 SYDVKM. In DNA, the CDR3 is TGTGCCAGCAGTTTAGCGGGGGATAGCACAGATACGCAGTATTTT. Encoded protein: CASSLAGDSTDTQYF.

This clone was picked up one time. The chain links TRBV6-6 to TRBJ2-7; perhaps TRBD2 as D (5 bases). The CDR3 runs 15 residues. CDR1 is MNHNY, CDR2 SVGAGI, per germline (reference sequence). The germline V and J ends were trimmed by 5 bases and 0 bases, with 14 bases remaining between them. This CDR3 reads CASSRAPGYSYEQYF. CDR3 DNA sequence: TGTGCCAGCAGTCGAGCCCCGGGGTACTCCTACGAGCAGTACTTC.